The rows below give T cell receptor beta chains drawn from one sample of a study of cytomegalovirus exposure and HLA in healthy donors. The method was immunoSEQ multiplex PCR; TCRdb's version includes in-frame clones alone and lacks a portion of them. This table has some 130,000 clones, 80% appearing once. The sample taken for sequencing was PBMCs. These receptors originate from a man under 40 in good health and CMV-seronegative. CDR3s include the opening cysteine and the closing phenylalanine or tryptophan. Fields, in order: J gene, D gene, clone size, V gene, CDR3 DNA, CDR3 protein. A D gene is named only where the DNA matches it firmly. The size of a clone is reported for some rows only, either as once, few or many, or as a class for expanded clones.

j_gene: TRBJ2-5; d_gene: NA; abundance: NA; v_gene: TRBV7-2; CDR3nt: TGTGCCAGCAGCTCCTCCTCTTCGTACCAAGAGACCCAGTACTTC; CDR3aa: CASSSSSSYQETQYF
j_gene: TRBJ2-3; d_gene: TRBD2; abundance: NA; v_gene: TRBV7-2; CDR3nt: TGTGCCAGCAGTCCCGGGGGGGGCGATACGCAGTATTTT; CDR3aa: CASSPGGGDTQYF
j_gene: TRBJ2-7; d_gene: NA; abundance: NA; v_gene: TRBV27; CDR3nt: TGTGCCAGCAGTTTAACCAGGACAGCCTACGAGCAGTACTTC; CDR3aa: CASSLTRTAYEQYF
j_gene: TRBJ1-2; d_gene: NA; abundance: NA; v_gene: TRBV10-2; CDR3nt: TGCGCCAGCAGCAGATTTTTTAACTATGGCTACACCTTC; CDR3aa: CASSRFFNYGYTF
j_gene: TRBJ2-3; d_gene: NA; abundance: NA; v_gene: TRBV19; CDR3nt: TGTGCCAGTAGTGCCCATGCGAAAAGGGGGTCAGATACGCAGTATTTT; CDR3aa: CASSAHAKRGSDTQYF
j_gene: TRBJ2-7; d_gene: TRBD2; abundance: NA; v_gene: TRBV19; CDR3nt: TGTGCCAGTAGTGCCTCGACTAGCAGCTCCTACGAGCAGTACTTC; CDR3aa: CASSASTSSSYEQYF
j_gene: TRBJ2-7; d_gene: NA; abundance: few; v_gene: TRBV30; CDR3nt: TGTGCCTGGAGTGTAGGGGGACGGATCTACGAGCAGTACTTC; CDR3aa: CAWSVGGRIYEQYF
j_gene: TRBJ1-2; d_gene: NA; abundance: NA; v_gene: TRBV7-9; CDR3nt: TGTGCCAGCAGCCTCCAACAGGGATCCTATGGCTACACCTTC; CDR3aa: CASSLQQGSYGYTF
j_gene: TRBJ1-4; d_gene: NA; abundance: NA; v_gene: TRBV4-3; CDR3nt: TGCGCCAGCAGCCGACAAACAGCCGCAACTAATGAAAAACTGTTTTTT; CDR3aa: CASSRQTAATNEKLFF
j_gene: TRBJ1-1; d_gene: NA; abundance: NA; v_gene: TRBV28; CDR3nt: TGTGCCAGCAGTTTGAGGGTGAGGAACACTGAAGCTTTCTTT; CDR3aa: CASSLRVRNTEAFF
j_gene: TRBJ1-2; d_gene: NA; abundance: NA; v_gene: TRBV28; CDR3nt: TGTGCCAGCAGTTTCCCCCCCCGGACAGAGGACGGCTACACCTTC; CDR3aa: CASSFPPRTEDGYTF
j_gene: TRBJ2-3; d_gene: NA; abundance: NA; v_gene: TRBV10-1; CDR3nt: TGCGCCAGCAGTGATGGCCCGGGTAGCGCCGATACGCAGTATTTT; CDR3aa: CASSDGPGSADTQYF
j_gene: TRBJ2-7; d_gene: NA; abundance: NA; v_gene: TRBV6-1; CDR3nt: TGTGCCAGCAGTGAAAGGGACTCATCCTACGAGCAGTACTTC; CDR3aa: CASSERDSSYEQYF
j_gene: TRBJ1-2; d_gene: TRBD1; abundance: NA; v_gene: TRBV5-4; CDR3nt: TGTGCCAGCAGCAGGGGACAGGGGTACGGCTACACCTTC; CDR3aa: CASSRGQGYGYTF
j_gene: TRBJ1-2; d_gene: TRBD1; abundance: NA; v_gene: TRBV11-2; CDR3nt: TGTGCCAGCAGCCGGACAGGGGATGGCTACACCTTC; CDR3aa: CASSRTGDGYTF
j_gene: TRBJ1-1; d_gene: NA; abundance: NA; v_gene: TRBV28; CDR3nt: TGTGCCAGCAGTTTTAGGGGTACCACTGAAGCTTTCTTT; CDR3aa: CASSFRGTTEAFF
j_gene: TRBJ1-1; d_gene: NA; abundance: NA; v_gene: TRBV6-5; CDR3nt: TGTGCCAGCAGTTTAAATCGCCAGATGGCTGAAGCTTTCTTT; CDR3aa: CASSLNRQMAEAFF
j_gene: TRBJ1-2; d_gene: NA; abundance: NA; v_gene: TRBV29-1; CDR3nt: TGCAGCGTCGAAGAACCCAGAGGCAACTATGGCTACACCTTC; CDR3aa: CSVEEPRGNYGYTF
j_gene: TRBJ1-5; d_gene: TRBD1; abundance: few; v_gene: TRBV19; CDR3nt: TGTGCCAGTAGTGTAATCCAGGGGGCGGATCAGCCCCAGCATTTT; CDR3aa: CASSVIQGADQPQHF
j_gene: TRBJ2-2; d_gene: NA; abundance: NA; v_gene: TRBV5-1; CDR3nt: TGCGCCAGCAGCTTGGGCCCCGGAGGGGACACCGGGGAGCTGTTTTTT; CDR3aa: CASSLGPGGDTGELFF
j_gene: TRBJ2-4; d_gene: NA; abundance: NA; v_gene: TRBV28; CDR3nt: TGTGCCAGCAGCCTAGATGGGGGGTACGGCATTCAGTACTTC; CDR3aa: CASSLDGGYGIQYF
j_gene: TRBJ2-2; d_gene: TRBD2; abundance: NA; v_gene: TRBV19; CDR3nt: TGTGCCAGTAGCCCTCGAGCTAGCGGAGTGAACACCGGGGAGCTGTTTTTT; CDR3aa: CASSPRASGVNTGELFF
j_gene: TRBJ2-7; d_gene: TRBD2; abundance: NA; v_gene: TRBV28; CDR3nt: TGTGCCAGCAGTTTACTAGCGGGAGGCGACTACGAGCAGTACTTC; CDR3aa: CASSLLAGGDYEQYF
j_gene: TRBJ1-2; d_gene: NA; abundance: NA; v_gene: TRBV11-2; CDR3nt: TGTGCCAGCAGCTTAATGGGGCAAAACTATGGCTACACCTTC; CDR3aa: CASSLMGQNYGYTF
j_gene: TRBJ1-4; d_gene: TRBD1; abundance: NA; v_gene: TRBV28; CDR3nt: TGTGCCAGCAGTTTACTGGGGGGGACAGGGGGTGAAAAACTGTTTTTT; CDR3aa: CASSLLGGTGGEKLFF
j_gene: TRBJ2-7; d_gene: TRBD1; abundance: NA; v_gene: TRBV9; CDR3nt: TGTGCCAGCAGCCTCCGGACAGGGGCCTACGAGCAGTACTTC; CDR3aa: CASSLRTGAYEQYF
j_gene: TRBJ2-5; d_gene: TRBD2; abundance: NA; v_gene: TRBV2; CDR3nt: TGTGCCAGCAGAGTGGCTAGCGGGAGTGAGACCCAGTACTTC; CDR3aa: CASRVASGSETQYF
j_gene: TRBJ2-5; d_gene: NA; abundance: NA; v_gene: TRBV5-1; CDR3nt: TGCGCCAGCAGCTTGGAGGGACTCGCAGAGACCCAGTACTTC; CDR3aa: CASSLEGLAETQYF